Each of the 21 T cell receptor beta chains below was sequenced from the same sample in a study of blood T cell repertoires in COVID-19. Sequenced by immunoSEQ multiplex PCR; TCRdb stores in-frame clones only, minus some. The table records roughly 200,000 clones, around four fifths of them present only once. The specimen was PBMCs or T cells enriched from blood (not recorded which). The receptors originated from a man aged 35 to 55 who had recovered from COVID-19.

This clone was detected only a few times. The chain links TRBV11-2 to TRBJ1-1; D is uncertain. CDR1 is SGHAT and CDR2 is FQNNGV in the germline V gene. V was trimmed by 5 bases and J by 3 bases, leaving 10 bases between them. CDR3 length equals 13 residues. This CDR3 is CASSRIEDTEAFF. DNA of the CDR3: TGTGCCAGCAGCCGCATCGAGGACACTGAAGCTTTCTTT.

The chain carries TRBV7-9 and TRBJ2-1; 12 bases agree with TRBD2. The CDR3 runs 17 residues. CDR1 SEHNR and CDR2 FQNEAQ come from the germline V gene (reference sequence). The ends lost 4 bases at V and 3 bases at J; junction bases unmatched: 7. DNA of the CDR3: TGTGCCAGCAGCTCCCTTTGGACTAGCGGGATCTACAATGAGCAGTTCTTC. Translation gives CASSSLWTSGIYNEQFF.

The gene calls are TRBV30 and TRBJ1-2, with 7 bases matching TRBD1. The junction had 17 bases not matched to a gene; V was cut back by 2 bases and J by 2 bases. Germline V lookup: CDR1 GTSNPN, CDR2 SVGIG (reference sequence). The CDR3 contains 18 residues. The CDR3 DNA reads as TGTGCCTGGAGTAAGGAAGGGGGCTTCGCGGATTCGAACTATGGCTACACCTTC. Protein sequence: CAWSKEGGFADSNYGYTF.

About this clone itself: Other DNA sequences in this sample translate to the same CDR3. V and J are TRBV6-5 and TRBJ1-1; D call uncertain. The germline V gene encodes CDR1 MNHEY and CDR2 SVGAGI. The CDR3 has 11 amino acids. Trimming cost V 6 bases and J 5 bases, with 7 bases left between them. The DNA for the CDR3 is TGTGCCAGCAGCCGAGGAACTGAAGCTTTCTTT. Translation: CASSRGTEAFF.

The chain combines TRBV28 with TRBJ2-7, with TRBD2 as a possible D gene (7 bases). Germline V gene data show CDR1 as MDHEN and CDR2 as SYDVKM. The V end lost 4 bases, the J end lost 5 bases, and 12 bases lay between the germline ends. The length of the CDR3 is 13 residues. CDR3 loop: CASSWGGADEQYF. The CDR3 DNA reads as TGTGCCAGCAGTTGGGGGGGGGCAGACGAGCAGTACTTC. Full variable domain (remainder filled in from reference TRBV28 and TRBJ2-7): DVKVTQSSRYLVKRTGEKVFLECVQDMDHENMFWYRQDPGLGLRLIYFSYDVKMKEKGDIPEGYSVSREKKERFSLILESASTNQTSMYLCASSWGGADEQYFGPGTRLTVT.

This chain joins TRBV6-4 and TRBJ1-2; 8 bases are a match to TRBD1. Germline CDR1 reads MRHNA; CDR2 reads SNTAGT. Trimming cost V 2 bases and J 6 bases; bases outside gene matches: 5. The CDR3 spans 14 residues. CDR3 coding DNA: TGTGCCAGCAGTGACGGAAACAGGGGGAATGGCTACACCTTC. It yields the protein CASSDGNRGNGYTF.

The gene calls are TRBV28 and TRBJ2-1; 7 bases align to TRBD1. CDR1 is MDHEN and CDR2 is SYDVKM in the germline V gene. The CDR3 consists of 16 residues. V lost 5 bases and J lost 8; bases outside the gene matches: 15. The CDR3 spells CASSLPGTASRHEQFF. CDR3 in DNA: TGTGCCAGCAGTCTCCCCGGGACAGCGTCACGCCATGAGCAGTTCTTC.

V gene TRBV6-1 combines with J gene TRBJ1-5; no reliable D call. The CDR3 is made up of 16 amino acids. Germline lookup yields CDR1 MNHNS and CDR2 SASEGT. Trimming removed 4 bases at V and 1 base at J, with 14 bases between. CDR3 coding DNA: TGTGCCAGCAGTGTGGGCCCTTTTAGAAGCAATCAGCCCCAGCATTTT. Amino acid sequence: CASSVGPFRSNQPQHF.

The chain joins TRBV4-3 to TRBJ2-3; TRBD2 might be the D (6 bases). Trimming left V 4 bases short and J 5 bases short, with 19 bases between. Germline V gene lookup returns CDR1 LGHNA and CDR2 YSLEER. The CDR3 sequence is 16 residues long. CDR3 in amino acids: CASSPVKLAEGDTQYF. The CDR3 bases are TGCGCCAGCAGCCCCGTGAAACTAGCAGAAGGAGATACGCAGTATTTT.

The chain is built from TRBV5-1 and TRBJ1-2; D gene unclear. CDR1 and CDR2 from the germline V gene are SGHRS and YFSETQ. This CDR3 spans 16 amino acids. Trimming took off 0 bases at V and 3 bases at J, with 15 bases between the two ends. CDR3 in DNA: TGCGCCAGCAGCTTGGGCGCGGGCTCCCGCGACTATGGCTACACCTTC. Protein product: CASSLGAGSRDYGYTF. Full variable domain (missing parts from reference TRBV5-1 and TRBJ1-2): KAGVTQTPRYLIKTRGQQVTLSCSPISGHRSVSWYQQTPGQGLQFLFEYFSETQRNKGNFPGRFSGRQFSNSRSEMNVSTLELGDSALYLCASSLGAGSRDYGYTFGSGTRLTVV.

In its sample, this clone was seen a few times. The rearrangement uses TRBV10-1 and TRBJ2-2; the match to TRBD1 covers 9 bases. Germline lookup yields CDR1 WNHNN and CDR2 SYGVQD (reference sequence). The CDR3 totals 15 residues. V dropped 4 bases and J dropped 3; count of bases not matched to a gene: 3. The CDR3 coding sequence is TGCGCCAGCAGTGGCCGGACAGGGGACACCGGGGAGCTGTTTTTT. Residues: CASSGRTGDTGELFF.

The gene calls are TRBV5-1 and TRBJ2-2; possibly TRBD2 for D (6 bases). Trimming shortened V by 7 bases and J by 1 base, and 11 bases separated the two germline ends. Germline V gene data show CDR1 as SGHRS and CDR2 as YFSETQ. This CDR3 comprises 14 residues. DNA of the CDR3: TGCGCCAGCGAACGCGGGAAGAACACCGGGGAGCTGTTTTTT. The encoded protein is CASERGKNTGELFF.

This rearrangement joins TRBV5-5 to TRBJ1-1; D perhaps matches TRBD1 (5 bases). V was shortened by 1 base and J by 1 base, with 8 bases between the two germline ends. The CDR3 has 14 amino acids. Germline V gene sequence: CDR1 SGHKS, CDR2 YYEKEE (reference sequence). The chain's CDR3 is CASSLFTGNTEAFF. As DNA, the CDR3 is TGTGCCAGCAGCTTGTTTACAGGGAACACTGAAGCTTTCTTT.

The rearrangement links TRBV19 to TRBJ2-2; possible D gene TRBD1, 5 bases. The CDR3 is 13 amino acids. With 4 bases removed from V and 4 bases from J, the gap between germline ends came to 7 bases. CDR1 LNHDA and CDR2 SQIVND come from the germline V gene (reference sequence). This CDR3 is CASSRDSTGELFF. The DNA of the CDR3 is TGTGCCAGTAGTAGAGACAGCACCGGGGAGCTGTTTTTT.

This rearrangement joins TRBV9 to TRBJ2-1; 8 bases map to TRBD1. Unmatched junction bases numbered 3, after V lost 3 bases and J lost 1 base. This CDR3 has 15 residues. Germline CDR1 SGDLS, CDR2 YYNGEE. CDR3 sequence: CASSADRGSYNEQFF. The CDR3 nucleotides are TGTGCCAGCAGCGCCGACAGGGGTTCCTACAATGAGCAGTTCTTC.

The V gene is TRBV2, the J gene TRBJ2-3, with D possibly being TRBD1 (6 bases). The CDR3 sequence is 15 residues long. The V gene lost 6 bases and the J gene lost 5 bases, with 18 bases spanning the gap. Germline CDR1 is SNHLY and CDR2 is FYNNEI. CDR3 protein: CASRVQGIRGDTQYF. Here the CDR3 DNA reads TGTGCCAGCAGGGTACAGGGTATAAGGGGAGATACGCAGTATTTT.

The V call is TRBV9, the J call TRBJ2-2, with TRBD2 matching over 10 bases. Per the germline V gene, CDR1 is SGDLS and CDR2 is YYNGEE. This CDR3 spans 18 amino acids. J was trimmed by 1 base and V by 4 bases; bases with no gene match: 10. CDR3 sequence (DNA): TGTGCCAGCAGCTCATACAGGGGGACTAGCGAGAACACCGGGGAGCTGTTTTTT. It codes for CASSSYRGTSENTGELFF. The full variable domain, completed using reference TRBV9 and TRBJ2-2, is DSGVTQTPKHLITATGQRVTLRCSPRSGDLSVYWYQQSLDQGLQFLIQYYNGEERAKGNILERFSAQQFPDLHSELNLSSLELGDSALYFCASSSYRGTSENTGELFFGEGSRLTVL.

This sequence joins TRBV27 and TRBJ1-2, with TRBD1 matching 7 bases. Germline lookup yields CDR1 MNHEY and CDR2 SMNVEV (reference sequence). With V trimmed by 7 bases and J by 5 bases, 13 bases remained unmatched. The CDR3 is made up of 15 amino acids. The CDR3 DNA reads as TGTGCCAGCACCAGTCCTAGGACAGGACAATATGGCTACACCTTC. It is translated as CASTSPRTGQYGYTF.

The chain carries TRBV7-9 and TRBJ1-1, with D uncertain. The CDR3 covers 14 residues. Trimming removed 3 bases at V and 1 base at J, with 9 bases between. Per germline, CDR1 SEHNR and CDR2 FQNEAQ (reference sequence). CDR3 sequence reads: CASSLEVPNTEAFF. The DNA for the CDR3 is TGTGCCAGCAGCTTGGAGGTTCCGAACACTGAAGCTTTCTTT.

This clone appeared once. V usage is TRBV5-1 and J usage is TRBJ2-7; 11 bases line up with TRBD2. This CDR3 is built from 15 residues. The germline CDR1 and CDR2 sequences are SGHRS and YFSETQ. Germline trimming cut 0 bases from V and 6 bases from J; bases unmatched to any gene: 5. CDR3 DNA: TGCGCCAGCAGCTTGGTTAGCGGGAGGGCCGGCGAGCAGTACTTC. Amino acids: CASSLVSGRAGEQYF.

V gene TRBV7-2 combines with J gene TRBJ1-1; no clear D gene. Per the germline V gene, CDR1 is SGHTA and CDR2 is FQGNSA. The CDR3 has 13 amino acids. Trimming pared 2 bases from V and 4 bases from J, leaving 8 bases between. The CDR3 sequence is CASSLLTVTEAFF. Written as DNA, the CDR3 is TGTGCCAGCAGCTTATTAACAGTCACTGAAGCTTTCTTT.